This T cell receptor beta chain was identified during a study of cytomegalovirus exposure and HLA in healthy donors. The PCR employed 60 Vbeta primers together with 13 Jbeta primers. The assay was immunoSEQ multiplex PCR, and TCRdb's table has in-frame clones only and misses some. In the table there are approximately 180,000 clones, around 80% of which are singletons. This CDR3 contains 17 residues. Germline V gene lookup returns CDR1 ENHRY and CDR2 SYGVKD. V was trimmed by 11 bases and J by 4 bases, leaving 27 bases between them. A single count supports this clone. The sequence came from a woman aged 60-75 years in good health and CMV-seropositive. The V and J genes are TRBV10-3 and TRBJ1-3, with a weak D call TRBD1 (5 bases). The sequencing sample was made of PBMCs. The CDR3 DNA is TGTGCCGTACGAGACTCCCGGGGGTCCACCCGGGGAAACACCATATATTTT. Its translation is CAVRDSRGSTRGNTIYF.